This paragraph covers one T cell receptor beta chain sequence. Antigen: not known. Positively selected for CCR7, the CD45RO-negative cells used as naive CD8 cells excluded terminally differentiated effector memory CD45RA+ cells. Methods used by the authors: Filtering differed for immunoSEQ, which gave only junction sequences without quality scores. Method: immunoSEQ multiplex PCR; TCRdb's copy keeps in-frame clones and lacks some. That table is the source of V, J and clone size, and D and trimming were worked out from the DNA. The data contain 1.5 million to 2.5 million clones, 85% to 95% of them singletons. Germline CDR1 reads SGHAT; CDR2 reads FQNNGV. After removal of 5 bases from V and 6 bases from J, the junction contained 19 bases not matched to a gene. The CDR3 loop spans 18 amino acids. This sample is drawn from a study of shared clonotypes between healthy human individuals. Study-wide findings and caveats: Memory subsets generally showed smaller estimated richness than naive subsets did.

The sample consisted of naive CD8+ T cells sorted from blood. The chain has TRBV11-2 and TRBJ2-3; 8 bases fit TRBD2. The clonotype originates from a man between 18 and 35 years old in good health. The CDR3 nucleotides are TGTGCCAGCAGCGTAGTGCGGGAGACTAGCGTAAGGCTGGATACGCAGTATTTT. Residues: CASSVVRETSVRLDTQYF.